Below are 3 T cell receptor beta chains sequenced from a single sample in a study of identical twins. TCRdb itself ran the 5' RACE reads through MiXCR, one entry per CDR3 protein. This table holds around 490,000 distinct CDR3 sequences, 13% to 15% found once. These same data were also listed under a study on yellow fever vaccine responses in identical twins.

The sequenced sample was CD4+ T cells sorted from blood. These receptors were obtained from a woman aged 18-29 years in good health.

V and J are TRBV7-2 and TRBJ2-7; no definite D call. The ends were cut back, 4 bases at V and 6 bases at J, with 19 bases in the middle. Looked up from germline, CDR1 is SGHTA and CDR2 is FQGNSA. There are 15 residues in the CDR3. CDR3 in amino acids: CASSSLRGPRAEQYF. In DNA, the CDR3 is TGTGCCAGCAGCTCGCTCCGTGGGCCTCGGGCCGAGCAGTACTTC.

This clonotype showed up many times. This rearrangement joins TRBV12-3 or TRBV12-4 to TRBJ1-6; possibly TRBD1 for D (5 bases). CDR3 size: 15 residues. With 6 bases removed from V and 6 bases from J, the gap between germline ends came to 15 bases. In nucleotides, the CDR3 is TGTGCCAGCAGCTCTCGTGGGGGGACTAATTCACCCCTCCACTTT. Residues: CASSSRGGTNSPLHF.

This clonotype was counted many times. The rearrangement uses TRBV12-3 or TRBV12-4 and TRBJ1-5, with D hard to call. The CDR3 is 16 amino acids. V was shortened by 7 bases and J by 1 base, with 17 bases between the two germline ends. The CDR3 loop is CASTLRSGGSNQPQHF. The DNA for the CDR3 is TGTGCCAGCACCCTTCGGTCGGGAGGGAGCAATCAGCCCCAGCATTTT.